A single T cell receptor (beta chain) is shown here with its context. The junction does not match germline at one end; this may be a read error. The data stem from a study of patients and donors after allogeneic stem cell transplantation. From the RT-PCR reads, TCRdb called clonotypes with MiXCR, one entry per CDR3 protein. The sample consists of about 960,000 distinct CDR3 sequences, about a sixth of them appearing once. There are 14 residues in the CDR3. Germline V gene lookup returns CDR1 SGHVS and CDR2 FQNEAQ. The chain recombines TRBV7-8 with TRBJ1-5; D not certain. Material: blood, either unsorted or a sorted T cell fraction (not recorded which). This clonotype was obtained from a human donor who was either an allogeneic HSCT recipient or a stem cell or donor lymphocyte infusion donor (not recorded which). It is not recorded whose cells these are; they may come from a transplant donor. The CDR3 region has the DNA TGTGCCAGCAGCTTAGCCACAGAGAATCAGCCCCAGCGTTTT. The encoded protein is CASSLATENQPQRF.